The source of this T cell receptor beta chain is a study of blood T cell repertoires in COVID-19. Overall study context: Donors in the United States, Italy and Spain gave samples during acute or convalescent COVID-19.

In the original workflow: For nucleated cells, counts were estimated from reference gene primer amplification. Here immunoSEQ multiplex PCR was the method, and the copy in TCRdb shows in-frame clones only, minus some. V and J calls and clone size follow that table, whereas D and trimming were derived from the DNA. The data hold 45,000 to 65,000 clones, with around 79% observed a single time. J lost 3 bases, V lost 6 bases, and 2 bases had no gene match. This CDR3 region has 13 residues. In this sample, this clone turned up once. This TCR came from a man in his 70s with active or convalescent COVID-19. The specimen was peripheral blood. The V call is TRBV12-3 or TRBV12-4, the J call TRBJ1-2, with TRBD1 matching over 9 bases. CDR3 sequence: CASRTGGHYGYTF. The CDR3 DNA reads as TGTGCCAGCAGAACAGGGGGCCACTATGGCTACACCTTC.